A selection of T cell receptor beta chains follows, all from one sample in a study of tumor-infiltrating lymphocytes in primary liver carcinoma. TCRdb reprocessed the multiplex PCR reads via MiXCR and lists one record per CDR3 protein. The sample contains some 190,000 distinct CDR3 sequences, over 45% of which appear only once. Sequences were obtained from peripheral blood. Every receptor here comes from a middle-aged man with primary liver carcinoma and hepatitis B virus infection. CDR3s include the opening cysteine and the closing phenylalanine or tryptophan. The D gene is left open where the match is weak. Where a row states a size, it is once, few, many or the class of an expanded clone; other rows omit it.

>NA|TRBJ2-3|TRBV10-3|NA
TGTGCCAACGGGGGTCCTGGCACATATGCGCAGTATTTT
CANGGPGTYAQYF
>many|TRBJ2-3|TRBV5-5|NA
TGTGCCACCGGACAGACCACAGATACGCAGTATTTT
CATGQTTDTQYF
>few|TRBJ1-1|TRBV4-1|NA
TGCGCCAGCAGCCAAGAGAGGGACCCGGGGGAAGCTTTCTTT
CASSQERDPGEAFF
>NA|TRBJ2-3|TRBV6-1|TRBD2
TGTGCCAGCGGAGGGGGACTAGCGGGGACCACAGATACGCAGTATTTT
CASGGGLAGTTDTQYF
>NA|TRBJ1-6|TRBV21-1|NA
TGCGCCAGCAGGCCCAGGAGCTCCTATAATTCACCCCTCCACTTT
CASRPRSSYNSPLHF
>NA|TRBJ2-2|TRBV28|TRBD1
TGTGCCAGCAGTTCGCTCCAGGGGGCGCACACCGGGGAGCTGTTTTTT
CASSSLQGAHTGELFF
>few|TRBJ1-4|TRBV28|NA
TGTGCCAGCAGTCCCCGACAGAACCTGGTGGAAAAACTGTTTTTT
CASSPRQNLVEKLFF
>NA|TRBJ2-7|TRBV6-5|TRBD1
TGTGCCACGGCCTCCGGGACAGGGGGGTTAGAGCAGTACTTC
CATASGTGGLEQYF
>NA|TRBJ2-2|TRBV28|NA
TGTGCCTCTGGGGCTAGGGGGAGTTCGGGCACCGGGGAGCTGTTTTTT
CASGARGSSGTGELFF
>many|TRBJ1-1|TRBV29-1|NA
TGCAGCGTTGGGGGCCTGAACACTGAAGCTTTCTTT
CSVGGLNTEAFF
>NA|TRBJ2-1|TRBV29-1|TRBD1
TGCAGCGTTGGGACAGGGGGCTACAATGAGCAGTGCTTT
CSVGTGGYNEQCF
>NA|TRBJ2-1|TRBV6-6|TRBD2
TGTGCCAGCAGCAGAGCGGGAGGGCATTGGGATGAGCAGTTCTTC
CASSRAGGHWDEQFF
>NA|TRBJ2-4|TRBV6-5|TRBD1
TGTGCCAGCAGTTACTCCGTGACAGGGGGCAGCGACATTCAGTACTTC
CASSYSVTGGSDIQYF
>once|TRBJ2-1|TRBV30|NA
TGTGCCTGGAGTACCTGGACCTCCTACAATGAGCAGTTCTTC
CAWSTWTSYNEQFF
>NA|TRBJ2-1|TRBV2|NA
TGTGCCAGCAGTGAAGCGCAAAGGGATGAGCAGTTCTTC
CASSEAQRDEQFF
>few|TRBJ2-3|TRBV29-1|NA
TGCAGCGTTGAGGGGCAGCTTAGCACAGATACGCAGTATTTT
CSVEGQLSTDTQYF
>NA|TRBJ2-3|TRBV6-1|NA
TGTGGCAGCAGTGAATATGGGGGAAGCACAGATACGCAGTATTTT
CGSSEYGGSTDTQYF
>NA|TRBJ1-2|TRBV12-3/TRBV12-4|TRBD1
TGTGCCAGCAGCAGGGGACAGCCGTTGGACTATGGCTACACCTTC
CASSRGQPLDYGYTF
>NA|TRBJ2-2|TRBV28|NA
TGTGCCAGCACACTTTCGGGAGACGCCGGGGAGCTGTTTTTT
CASTLSGDAGELFF
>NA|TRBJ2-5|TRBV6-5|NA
TGTGCCAGCAGTGGTACAGGGACAGAGACCCAGTACTTC
CASSGTGTETQYF
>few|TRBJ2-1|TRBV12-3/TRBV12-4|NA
TGTGCCAGCAGTCCCTCGGGACCCCTTGAGAATGAGCAGTTCTTC
CASSPSGPLENEQFF
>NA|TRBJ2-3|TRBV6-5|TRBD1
TGTGCCAGCAGCCCAGCGACAGGGGGAGCAGATACGCAGTATTTT
CASSPATGGADTQYF
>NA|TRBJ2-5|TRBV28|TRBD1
TGTGCCAGCAGTCCCGGGACAGGGTTCAGCCAAGAGACCCAGTACTTC
CASSPGTGFSQETQYF
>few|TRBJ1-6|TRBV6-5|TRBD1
TGTGCCAGCAGTTACCGGACAGGGCGAGGCCCCCTCCACTTT
CASSYRTGRGPLHF
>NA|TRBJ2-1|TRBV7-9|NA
TGTGCCAGCAGCCCCGCGGCCTATGAGCAGTTCTTC
CASSPAAYEQFF
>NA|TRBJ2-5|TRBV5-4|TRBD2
TGCGCCAGCAGCGCGGGACTAGCGGGAGCCGGTGAGACCCAGTACTTC
CASSAGLAGAGETQYF
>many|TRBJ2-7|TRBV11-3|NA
TGTGCCAGCAGCTCAGGACCATCCTACGAGCAGTACTTC
CASSSGPSYEQYF
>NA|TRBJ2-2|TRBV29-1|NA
TGCAGCGTTGTGGGCGACACCGGGGAGCTGTTTTTT
CSVVGDTGELFF
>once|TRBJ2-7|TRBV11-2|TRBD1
TGCGCCAGCAGCTTATTCTCACGGGACAGGGACCCCCACGAGCAGTACTTC
CASSLFSRDRDPHEQYF
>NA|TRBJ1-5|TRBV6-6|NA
TGTGCCAGCAGTCTGGGGGGTTGGGGGGATAGCAGTCAGCCCCAGCATTTT
CASSLGGWGDSSQPQHF
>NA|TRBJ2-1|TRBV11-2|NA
TGTGCCAGCAACTTCCGGACGGGAGTACAAAATGAGCAGTTCTTC
CASNFRTGVQNEQFF
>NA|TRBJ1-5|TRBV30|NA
TGTGCCTGGTCTTCAGAGAGAGGGGACCAGCCCCAGCATTTT
CAWSSERGDQPQHF